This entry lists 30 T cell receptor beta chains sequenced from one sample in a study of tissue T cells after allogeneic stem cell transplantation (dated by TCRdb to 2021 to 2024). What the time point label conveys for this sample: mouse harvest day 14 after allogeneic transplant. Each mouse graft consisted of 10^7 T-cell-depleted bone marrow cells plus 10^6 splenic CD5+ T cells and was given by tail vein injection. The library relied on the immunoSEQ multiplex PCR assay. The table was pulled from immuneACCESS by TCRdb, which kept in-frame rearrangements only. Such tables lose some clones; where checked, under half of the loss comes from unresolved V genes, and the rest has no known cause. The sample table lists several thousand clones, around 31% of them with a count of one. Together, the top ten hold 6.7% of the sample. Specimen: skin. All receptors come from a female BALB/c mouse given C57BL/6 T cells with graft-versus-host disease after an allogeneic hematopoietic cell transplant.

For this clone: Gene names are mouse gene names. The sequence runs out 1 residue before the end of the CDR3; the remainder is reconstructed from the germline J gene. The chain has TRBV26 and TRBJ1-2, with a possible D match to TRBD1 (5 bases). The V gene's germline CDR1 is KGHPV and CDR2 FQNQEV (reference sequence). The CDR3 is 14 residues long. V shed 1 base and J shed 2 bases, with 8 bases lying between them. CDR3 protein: CASSLYQGNSDYTF. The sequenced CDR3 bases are TGTGCCAGCAGTCTGTACCAGGGCAACTCCGACTACACC.

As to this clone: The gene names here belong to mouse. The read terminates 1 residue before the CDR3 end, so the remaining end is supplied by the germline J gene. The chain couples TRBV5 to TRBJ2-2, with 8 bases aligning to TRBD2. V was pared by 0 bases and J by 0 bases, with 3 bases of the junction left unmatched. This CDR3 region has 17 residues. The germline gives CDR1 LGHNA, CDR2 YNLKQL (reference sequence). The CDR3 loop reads CASSQDSGGSNTGQLYF. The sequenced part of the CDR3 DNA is TGTGCCAGCAGCCAAGATTCTGGGGGGTCAAACACCGGGCAGCTCTAC.

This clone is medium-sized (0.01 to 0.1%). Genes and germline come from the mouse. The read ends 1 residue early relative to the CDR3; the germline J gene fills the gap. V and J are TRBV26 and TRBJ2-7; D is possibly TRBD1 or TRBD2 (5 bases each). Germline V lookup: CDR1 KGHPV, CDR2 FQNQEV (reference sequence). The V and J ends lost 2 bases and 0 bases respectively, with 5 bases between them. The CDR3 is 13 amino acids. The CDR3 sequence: CASSLGGSYEQYF. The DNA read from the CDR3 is TGTGCCAGCAGTCTGGGGGGCTCCTATGAACAGTAC.

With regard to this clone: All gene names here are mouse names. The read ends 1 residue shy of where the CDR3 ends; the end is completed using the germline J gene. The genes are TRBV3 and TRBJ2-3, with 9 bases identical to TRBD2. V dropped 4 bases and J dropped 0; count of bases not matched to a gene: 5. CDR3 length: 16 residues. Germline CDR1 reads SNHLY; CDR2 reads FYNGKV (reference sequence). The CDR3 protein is CASSSRLGDSAETLYF. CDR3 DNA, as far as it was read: TGTGCCAGCAGCTCCCGACTGGGGGATAGTGCAGAAACGCTGTAT.

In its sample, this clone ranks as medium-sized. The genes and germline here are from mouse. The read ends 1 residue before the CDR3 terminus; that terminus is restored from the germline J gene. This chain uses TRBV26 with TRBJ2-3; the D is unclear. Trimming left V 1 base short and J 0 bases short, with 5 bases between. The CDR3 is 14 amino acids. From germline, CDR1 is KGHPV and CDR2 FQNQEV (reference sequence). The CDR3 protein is CASSLWASAETLYF. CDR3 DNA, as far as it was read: TGTGCCAGCAGTCTGTGGGCTAGTGCAGAAACGCTGTAT.

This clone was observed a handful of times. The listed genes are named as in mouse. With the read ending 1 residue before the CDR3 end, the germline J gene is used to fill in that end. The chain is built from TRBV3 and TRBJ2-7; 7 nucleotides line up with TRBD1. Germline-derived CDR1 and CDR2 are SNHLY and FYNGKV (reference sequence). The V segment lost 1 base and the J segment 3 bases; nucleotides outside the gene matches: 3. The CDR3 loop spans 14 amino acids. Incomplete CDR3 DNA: TGTGCCAGCAGCTTAGTGCCAGGGGGCTATGAACAGTAC. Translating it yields CASSLVPGGYEQY. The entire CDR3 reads CASSLVPGGYEQYF.

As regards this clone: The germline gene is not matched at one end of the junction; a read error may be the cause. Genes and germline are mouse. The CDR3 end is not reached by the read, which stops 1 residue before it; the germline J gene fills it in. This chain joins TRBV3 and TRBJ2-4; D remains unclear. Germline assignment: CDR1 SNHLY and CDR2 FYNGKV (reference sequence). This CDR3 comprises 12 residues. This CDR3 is CASSRSQSTLYF. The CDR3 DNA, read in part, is TGTGCCAGCAGCCGTAGTCAAAGCACCTTGTAC.

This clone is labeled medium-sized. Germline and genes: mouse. CDR3 loop: CASSTVYAEQFF. The sequenced part of the CDR3 DNA is TGTGCCAGCAGTACAGTCTATGCTGAGCAGTTC. The rearrangement joins TRBV26 to TRBJ2-1; the D is unclear. Read data end 1 residue before the CDR3 end; the end is taken from the germline J gene. Trimming stripped 5 bases from V and 3 bases from J, with 5 bases between. The germline V gene encodes CDR1 KGHPV and CDR2 FQNQEV (reference sequence). This CDR3 region has 12 residues.

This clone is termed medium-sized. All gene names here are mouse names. The CDR3 region is CASSLWRGGNTLYF. Incomplete CDR3 DNA: TGTGCCAGCAGTCTGTGGAGGGGGGGAAATACGCTCTAT. The J gene is TRBJ1-3, the V gene TRBV26; tentative D call: TRBD1 (6 bases). The missing CDR3 end, 1 residue past where the read stops, is filled in from the germline J gene. V lost 1 base, J lost 4 bases, and 8 bases lay in between. The CDR3 totals 14 residues. Germline CDR1 and CDR2: KGHPV and FQNQEV (reference sequence).

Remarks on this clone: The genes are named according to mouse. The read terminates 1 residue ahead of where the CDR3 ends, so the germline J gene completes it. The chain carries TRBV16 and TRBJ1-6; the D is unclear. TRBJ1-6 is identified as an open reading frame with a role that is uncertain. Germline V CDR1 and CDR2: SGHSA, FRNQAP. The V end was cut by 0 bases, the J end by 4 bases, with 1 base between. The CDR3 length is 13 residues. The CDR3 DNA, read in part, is TGTGCAAGCAGCTTAGAGTATAATTCGCCCCTCTAC. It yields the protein CASSLEYNSPLY. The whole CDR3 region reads CASSLEYNSPLYF.

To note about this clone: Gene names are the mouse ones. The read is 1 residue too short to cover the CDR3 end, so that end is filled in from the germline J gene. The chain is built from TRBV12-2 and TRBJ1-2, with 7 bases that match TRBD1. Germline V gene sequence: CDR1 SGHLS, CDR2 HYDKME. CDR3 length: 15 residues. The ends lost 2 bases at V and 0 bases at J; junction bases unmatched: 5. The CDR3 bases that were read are TGTGCCAGCTCTCCCTGGGACAGCTCAAACTCCGACTACACC. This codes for CASSPWDSSNSDYT. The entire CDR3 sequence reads CASSPWDSSNSDYTF.

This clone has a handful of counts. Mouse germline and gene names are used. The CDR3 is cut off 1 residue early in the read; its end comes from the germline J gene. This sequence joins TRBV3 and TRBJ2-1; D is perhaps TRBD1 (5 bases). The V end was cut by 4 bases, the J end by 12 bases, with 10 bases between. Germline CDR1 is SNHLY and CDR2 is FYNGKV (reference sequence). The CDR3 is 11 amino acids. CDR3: CASSSGRGQFF. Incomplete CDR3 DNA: TGTGCCAGCAGCTCAGGGAGAGGGCAGTTC.

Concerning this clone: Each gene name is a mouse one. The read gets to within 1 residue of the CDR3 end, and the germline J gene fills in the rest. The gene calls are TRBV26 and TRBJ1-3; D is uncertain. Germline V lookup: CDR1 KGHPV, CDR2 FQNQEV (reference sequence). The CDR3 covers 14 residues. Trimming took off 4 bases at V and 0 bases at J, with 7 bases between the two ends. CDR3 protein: CASSPQNSGNTLYF. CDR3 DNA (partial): TGTGCCAGCAGTCCACAGAATTCTGGAAATACGCTCTAT.

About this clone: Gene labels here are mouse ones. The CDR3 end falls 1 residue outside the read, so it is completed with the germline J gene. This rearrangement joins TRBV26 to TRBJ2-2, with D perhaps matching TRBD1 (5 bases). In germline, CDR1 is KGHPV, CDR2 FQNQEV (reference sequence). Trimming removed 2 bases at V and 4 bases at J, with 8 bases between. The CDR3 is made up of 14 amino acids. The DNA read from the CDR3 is TGTGCCAGCAGTCTGCAGGGTTCCACCGGGCAGCTCTAC. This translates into CASSLQGSTGQLY. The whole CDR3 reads CASSLQGSTGQLYF. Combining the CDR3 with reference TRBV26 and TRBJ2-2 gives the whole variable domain NSKVIQTPRYLVKGQGQKAKMRCIPEKGHPVVFWYQQNKNNEFKFLINFQNQEVLQQIDMTEKRFSAECPSNSPCSLEIQSSEAGDSALYLCASSLQGSTGQLYFGEGSKLTVL.

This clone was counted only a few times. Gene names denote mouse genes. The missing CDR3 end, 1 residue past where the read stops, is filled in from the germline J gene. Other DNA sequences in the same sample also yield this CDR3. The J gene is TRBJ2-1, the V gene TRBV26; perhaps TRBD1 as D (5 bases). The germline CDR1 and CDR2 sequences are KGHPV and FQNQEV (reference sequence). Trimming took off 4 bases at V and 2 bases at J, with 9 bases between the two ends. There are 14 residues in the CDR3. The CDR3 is CASSRQGYYAEQFF. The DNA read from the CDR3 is TGTGCCAGCAGTCGCCAGGGCTACTATGCTGAGCAGTTC.

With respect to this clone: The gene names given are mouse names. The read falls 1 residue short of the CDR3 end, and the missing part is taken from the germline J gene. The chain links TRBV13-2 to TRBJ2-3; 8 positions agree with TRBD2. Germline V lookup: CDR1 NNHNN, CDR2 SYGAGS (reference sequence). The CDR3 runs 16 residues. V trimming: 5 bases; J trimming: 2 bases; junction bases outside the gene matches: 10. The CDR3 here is CASGDSGGRYAETLYF. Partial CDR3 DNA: TGTGCCAGCGGCGACTCTGGGGGGCGGTATGCAGAAACGCTGTAT.

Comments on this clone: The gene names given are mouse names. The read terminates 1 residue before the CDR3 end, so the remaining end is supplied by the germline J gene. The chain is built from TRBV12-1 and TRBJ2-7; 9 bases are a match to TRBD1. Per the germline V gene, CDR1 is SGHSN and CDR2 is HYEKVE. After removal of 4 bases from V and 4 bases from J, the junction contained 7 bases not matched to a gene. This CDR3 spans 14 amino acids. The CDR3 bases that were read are TGTGCCAGCTCCCCCCGGGACAGGGTGTATGAACAGTAC. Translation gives CASSPRDRVYEQY. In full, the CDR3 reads CASSPRDRVYEQYF.

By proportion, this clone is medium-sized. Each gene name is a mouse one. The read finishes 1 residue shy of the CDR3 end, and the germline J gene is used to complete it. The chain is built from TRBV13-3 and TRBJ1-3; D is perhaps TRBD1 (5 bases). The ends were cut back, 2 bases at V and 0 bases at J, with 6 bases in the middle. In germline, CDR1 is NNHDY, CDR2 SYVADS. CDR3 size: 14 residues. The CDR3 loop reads CASSDGGSGNTLYF. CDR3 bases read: TGTGCCAGCAGTGACGGGGGTTCTGGAAATACGCTCTAT. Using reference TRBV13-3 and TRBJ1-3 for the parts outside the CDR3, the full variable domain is EAAVTQSPRSKVAVTGGKVTLSCHQTNNHDYMYWYRQDTGHGLRLIHYSYVADSTEKGDIPDGYKASRPSQENFSLILELASLSQTAVYFCASSDGGSGNTLYFGEGSRLIVV.

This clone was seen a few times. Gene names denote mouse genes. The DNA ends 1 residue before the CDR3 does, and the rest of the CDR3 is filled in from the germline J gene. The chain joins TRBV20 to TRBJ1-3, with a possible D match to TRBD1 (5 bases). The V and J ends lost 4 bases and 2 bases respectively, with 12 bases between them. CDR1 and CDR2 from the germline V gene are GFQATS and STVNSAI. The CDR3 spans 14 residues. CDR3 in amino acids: CGAKTAGAGNTLYF. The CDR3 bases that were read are TGTGGTGCTAAGACAGCGGGGGCTGGAAATACGCTCTAT.

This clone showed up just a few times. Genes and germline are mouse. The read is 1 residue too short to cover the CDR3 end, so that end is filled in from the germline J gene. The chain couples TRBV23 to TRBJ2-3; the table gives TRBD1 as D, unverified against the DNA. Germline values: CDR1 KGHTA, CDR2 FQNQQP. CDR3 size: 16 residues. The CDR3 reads CSSSQSTGLSAETLYF. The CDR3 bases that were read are TGCTCCAGCAGTCAATCCACAGGGCTTAGTGCAGAAACGCTGTAT.

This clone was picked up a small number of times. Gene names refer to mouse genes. The sequenced CDR3 bases are TGCTCCAGCAGTCAATCGCACAATTCCAACGAAAGATTATTT. This sequence encodes CSSSQSHNSNERLF. The complete CDR3 sequence is CSSSQSHNSNERLFF. This rearrangement joins TRBV23 to TRBJ1-4; the D segment call TRBD1 is taken from the table without a DNA check. The CDR3 goes on 1 residue after the read ends, and that part is filled in from the germline J gene. Germline V lookup: CDR1 KGHTA, CDR2 FQNQQP. There are 15 residues in the CDR3.

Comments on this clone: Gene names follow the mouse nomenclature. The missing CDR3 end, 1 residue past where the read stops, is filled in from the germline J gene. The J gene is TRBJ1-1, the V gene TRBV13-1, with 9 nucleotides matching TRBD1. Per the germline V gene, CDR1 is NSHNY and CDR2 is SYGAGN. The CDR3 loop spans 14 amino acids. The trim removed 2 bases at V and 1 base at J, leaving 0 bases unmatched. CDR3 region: CASSEQGANTEVFF. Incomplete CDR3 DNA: TGTGCCAGCAGTGAACAGGGGGCGAACACAGAAGTCTTC.

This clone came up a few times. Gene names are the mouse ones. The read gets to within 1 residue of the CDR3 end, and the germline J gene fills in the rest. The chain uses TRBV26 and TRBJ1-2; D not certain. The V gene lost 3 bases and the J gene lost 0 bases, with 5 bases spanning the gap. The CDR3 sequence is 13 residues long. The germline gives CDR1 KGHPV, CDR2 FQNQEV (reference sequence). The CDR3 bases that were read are TGTGCCAGCAGTCTTAATGCAAACTCCGACTACACC. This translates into CASSLNANSDYT. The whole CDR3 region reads CASSLNANSDYTF. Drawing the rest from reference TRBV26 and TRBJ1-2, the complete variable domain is NSKVIQTPRYLVKGQGQKAKMRCIPEKGHPVVFWYQQNKNNEFKFLINFQNQEVLQQIDMTEKRFSAECPSNSPCSLEIQSSEAGDSALYLCASSLNANSDYTFGSGTRLLVI.

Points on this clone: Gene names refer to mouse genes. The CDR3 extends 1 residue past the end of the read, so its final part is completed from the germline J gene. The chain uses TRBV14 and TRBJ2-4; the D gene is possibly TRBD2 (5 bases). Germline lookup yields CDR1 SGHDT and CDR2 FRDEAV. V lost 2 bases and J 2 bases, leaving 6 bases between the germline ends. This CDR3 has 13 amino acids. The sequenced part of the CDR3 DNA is TGTGCCAGCAGTTTTGGGGATCAAAACACCTTGTAC. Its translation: CASSFGDQNTLY. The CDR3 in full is CASSFGDQNTLYF.

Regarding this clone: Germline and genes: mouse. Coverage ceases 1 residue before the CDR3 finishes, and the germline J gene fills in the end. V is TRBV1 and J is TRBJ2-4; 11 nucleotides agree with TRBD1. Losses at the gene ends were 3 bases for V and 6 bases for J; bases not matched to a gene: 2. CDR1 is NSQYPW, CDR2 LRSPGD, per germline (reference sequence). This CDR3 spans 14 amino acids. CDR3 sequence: CTCSARDRGNTLYF. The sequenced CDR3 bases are TGCACCTGCAGTGCGCGGGACAGGGGGAACACCTTGTAC.

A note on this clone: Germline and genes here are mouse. The CDR3 protein is CASSLPGQDTQYF. The DNA read from the CDR3 is TGTGCCAGCTCTCTTCCAGGGCAAGACACCCAGTAC. The chain recombines TRBV12-1 with TRBJ2-5; perhaps TRBD1 as D (5 bases). The sequence runs out 1 residue before the end of the CDR3; the remainder is reconstructed from the germline J gene. The germline gives CDR1 SGHSN, CDR2 HYEKVE. V lost 1 base and J lost 3, with 7 bases in between. This CDR3 has 13 amino acids.

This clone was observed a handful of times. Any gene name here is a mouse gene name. Partial CDR3 DNA: TGTGCCAGCAGTCTGTCGGGGGGCCACACCCAGTAC. Its translation is CASSLSGGHTQY. The complete CDR3 sequence is CASSLSGGHTQYF. The rearrangement uses TRBV26 and TRBJ2-5; possibly TRBD2 for D (7 bases). The CDR3 end falls 1 residue outside the read, so it is completed with the germline J gene. Germline V gene sequence: CDR1 KGHPV, CDR2 FQNQEV (reference sequence). V dropped 0 bases and J dropped 7 bases, with 8 bases sitting between them. This CDR3 contains 13 residues. The full variable domain, its missing parts supplied by reference TRBV26 and TRBJ2-5, is NSKVIQTPRYLVKGQGQKAKMRCIPEKGHPVVFWYQQNKNNEFKFLINFQNQEVLQQIDMTEKRFSAECPSNSPCSLEIQSSEAGDSALYLCASSLSGGHTQYFGPGTRLLVL.

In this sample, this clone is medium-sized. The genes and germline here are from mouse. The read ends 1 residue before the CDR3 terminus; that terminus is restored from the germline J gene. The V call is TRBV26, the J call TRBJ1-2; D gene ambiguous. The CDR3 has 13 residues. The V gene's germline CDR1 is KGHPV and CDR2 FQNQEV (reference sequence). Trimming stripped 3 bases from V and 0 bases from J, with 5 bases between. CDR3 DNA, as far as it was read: TGTGCCAGCAGTCTTCAGACAAACTCCGACTACACC. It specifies CASSLQTNSDYT. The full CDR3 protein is CASSLQTNSDYTF.

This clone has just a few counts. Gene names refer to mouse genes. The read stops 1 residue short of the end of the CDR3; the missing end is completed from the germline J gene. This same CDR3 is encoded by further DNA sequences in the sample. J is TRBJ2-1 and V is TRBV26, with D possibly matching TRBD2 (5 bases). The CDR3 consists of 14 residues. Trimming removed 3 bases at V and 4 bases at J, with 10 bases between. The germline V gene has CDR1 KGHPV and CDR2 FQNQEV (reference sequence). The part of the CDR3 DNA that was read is TGTGCCAGCAGTCTTCCTGGGAGGTATGCTGAGCAGTTC. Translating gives CASSLPGRYAEQF. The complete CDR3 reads CASSLPGRYAEQFF.

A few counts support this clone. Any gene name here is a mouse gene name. The CDR3 sequence is CSSSQSRDINTEVFF. The part of the CDR3 DNA that was read is TGCTCCAGCAGTCAATCCCGGGACATAAACACAGAAGTCTTC. The V call is TRBV23, the J call TRBJ1-1; TRBD1 is taken as the D call from the table, unchecked against the DNA. The DNA ends 1 residue before the CDR3 does, and the rest of the CDR3 is filled in from the germline J gene. Germline V gene sequence: CDR1 KGHTA, CDR2 FQNQQP. CDR3 length: 15 residues.